These 9 T cell receptor beta chains share one sample of origin, sequenced in a study of identical twins. MiXCR was run by TCRdb on the 5' RACE reads, yielding one entry per CDR3 protein. The repertoire consists of around 490,000 distinct CDR3 sequences, with approximately 20% occurring once and the leading ten covering around 0.48%. These records were also assigned to another study, of yellow fever vaccine responses in identical twins.

The source material was CD4+ T cells sorted from blood. The receptors stem from a woman younger than 35 in good health.

This clonotype was found a few times. The rearrangement links TRBV4-1 to TRBJ2-1, with 7 bases identical to TRBD2. Germline V CDR1 and CDR2: MGHRA, YSYEKL. The CDR3 contains 14 residues. V shed 5 bases, J shed 4 bases, and the junction held 5 bases outside the gene matches. This chain's CDR3 is CASSSLAVYNEQFF. CDR3 coding DNA: TGCGCCAGCAGCTCCCTAGCGGTGTACAATGAGCAGTTCTTC.

The table lists this clonotype with a few counts. V and J are TRBV7-6 and TRBJ1-1; D is possibly TRBD1 (6 bases). The ends were cut back, 5 bases at V and 1 base at J, with 11 bases in the middle. This CDR3 comprises 14 residues. The germline CDR1 and CDR2 sequences are SGHVS and FNYEAQ. The CDR3 sequence is CASSETGSNTEAFF. The CDR3 region has the DNA TGTGCCAGCAGCGAGACAGGATCGAACACTGAAGCTTTCTTT. Looking up the rest from reference TRBV7-6 and TRBJ1-1 gives the full variable domain: GAGVSQSPRYKVTKRGQDVALRCDPISGHVSLYWYRQALGQGPEFLTYFNYEAQQDKSGLPNDRFSAERPEGSISTLTIQRTEQRDSAMYRCASSETGSNTEAFFGQGTRLTVV.

The V call is TRBV6-1, the J call TRBJ2-1, with no clear D. The V gene lost 6 bases and the J gene lost 2 bases, with 8 bases spanning the gap. This CDR3 region has 13 residues. Germline V gene sequence: CDR1 MNHNS, CDR2 SASEGT. The CDR3 here is CASRLSAYNEQFF. For the CDR3, the DNA is TGTGCCAGCAGGTTGAGCGCCTACAATGAGCAGTTCTTC.

The rearrangement links TRBV2 to TRBJ2-5, with D possibly TRBD2 on 6 matching bases. The CDR3 consists of 11 residues. V dropped 6 bases and J dropped 7 bases, with 9 bases sitting between them. Germline values: CDR1 SNHLY, CDR2 FYNNEI. The CDR3 loop reads CASRLGGTQYF. The CDR3 DNA is TGTGCCAGCAGACTGGGAGGGACCCAGTACTTC. Looking up the rest from reference TRBV2 and TRBJ2-5 gives the full variable domain: EPEVTQTPSHQVTQMGQEVILRCVPISNHLYFYWYRQILGQKVEFLVSFYNNEISEKSEIFDDQFSVERPDGSNFTLKIRSTKLEDSAMYFCASRLGGTQYFGPGTRLLVL.

This clonotype was seen only a few times. This sequence joins TRBV10-3 and TRBJ2-1; either TRBD1 or TRBD2 may fit D (5 bases each). Germline V lookup: CDR1 ENHRY, CDR2 SYGVKD. The CDR3 length is 15 residues. Between the trimmed V and J ends, which lost 6 bases and 4 bases, there was a span of 16 bases. DNA of the CDR3: TGTGCCATCAGGACTGACGAGGGGCGATACAATGAGCAGTTCTTC. This encodes CAIRTDEGRYNEQFF.

This clonotype was detected a few times. The chain carries TRBV7-9 and TRBJ2-5, with D possibly being TRBD1 (7 bases). Deletions cut 2 bases from V and 4 bases from J, with 17 bases between. CDR1 is SEHNR and CDR2 is FQNEAQ in the germline V gene (reference sequence). CDR3 length: 16 amino acids. The CDR3 here is CASSLFGGGMGETQYF. The CDR3 DNA follows: TGTGCCAGCAGCTTATTTGGAGGGGGCATGGGAGAGACCCAGTACTTC.

The sample holds a few counts of this clonotype. The chain has TRBV29-1 and TRBJ2-1; D unclear. The CDR3 totals 14 residues. Germline V gene sequence: CDR1 SQVTM, CDR2 ANQGSEA. Trimming took 7 bases from V and 5 from J, leaving 18 bases between them. The CDR3 nucleotides read TGCAGCGCTCAAAGGGTAGTTGTCGACAATGAGCAGTTCTTC. This gives the protein CSAQRVVVDNEQFF.

The chain employs TRBV10-3 and TRBJ2-7; TRBD1 aligns across 10 bases. This CDR3 is built from 13 residues. Trimming removed 7 bases from V and 5 bases from J; junction bases left unmatched: 5. Germline V gene sequence: CDR1 ENHRY, CDR2 SYGVKD. CDR3: CAITPDRGNEQYF. CDR3 sequence (DNA): TGTGCCATCACCCCGGACAGGGGGAACGAGCAGTACTTC.

The V gene is TRBV27, the J gene TRBJ2-2, with TRBD1 matching over 7 bases. V dropped 9 bases and J dropped 0; count of bases not matched to a gene: 1. CDR1 is MNHEY, CDR2 SMNVEV, per germline (reference sequence). The CDR3 extends over 13 amino acids. The CDR3, as DNA: TGTGCCAGGGGACAGACGAACACCGGGGAGCTGTTTTTT. Protein product: CARGQTNTGELFF.